This entry lists 20 T cell receptor beta chains sequenced from one sample in a study of naive and memory T cell subsets. Both TRBC1 and TRBC2 were covered by a beta constant-region primer of two equimolar oligonucleotides. Four rounds of PCR amplified the ligated cDNA using nested alpha and beta constant-region primers plus SP2. TCRdb reprocessed the UMI-ligation and nested PCR reads via MiXCR and lists one record per CDR3 protein. The repertoire consists of 30,000 to 40,000 distinct CDR3 sequences, with about 18% occurring once and the leading ten covering around 3.4%. Sequenced input: effector memory CD4+ T cells from blood. Subset described: effector memory, CD45RA- CD27-. The receptors derive from a human donor in good health.

The table lists this clonotype with a few counts. The V call is TRBV24-1, the J call TRBJ2-1, with D perhaps matching TRBD2 (5 bases). The CDR3 contains 16 residues. The germline gives CDR1 KGHDR, CDR2 SFDVKD. The V gene lost 4 bases and the J gene lost 4 bases, with 16 bases spanning the gap. The CDR3 loop reads CATSDPNLSGYNEQFF. The CDR3 DNA reads TGTGCCACCAGTGACCCTAACTTGAGCGGATACAATGAGCAGTTCTTC.

The chain couples TRBV7-9 to TRBJ1-3, with D possibly TRBD1 on 6 matching bases. The V end was cut by 1 base, the J end by 0 bases, with 7 bases between. CDR3 length: 15 amino acids. The germline V gene has CDR1 SEHNR and CDR2 FQNEAQ (reference sequence). CDR3 nucleotide sequence: TGTGCCAGCAGCTTAGGGGACAACTCTGGAAACACCATATATTTT. Residues: CASSLGDNSGNTIYF.

The chain's CDR3 is CASSQELQGPNEKLFF. The CDR3 DNA sequence: TGCGCCAGCAGCCAAGAGCTGCAGGGGCCTAATGAAAAACTGTTTTTT. This chain connects TRBV4-1 to TRBJ1-4, with D perhaps matching TRBD1 (6 bases). Looked up from germline, CDR1 is MGHRA and CDR2 is YSYEKL. V was cut by 0 bases and J by 3 bases, with 11 bases left in between. CDR3 length: 16 amino acids.

The chain couples TRBV6-5 to TRBJ2-5; D gene unclear. The CDR3 consists of 18 residues. Germline V gives CDR1 MNHEY, CDR2 SVGAGI. Trimming cost V 0 bases and J 1 base, with 18 bases left between them. The CDR3 coding sequence is TGTGCCAGCAGTTACTCGGTCGCCCCCAGGTGGTCCCAAGAGACCCAGTACTTC. Protein: CASSYSVAPRWSQETQYF.

DNA for the CDR3: TGCAGCGTTGAAAGCGACAGGGTCTATGGCTACACCTTC. This sequence encodes CSVESDRVYGYTF. The J gene is TRBJ1-2, the V gene TRBV29-1; TRBD1 agrees at 7 bases. With 2 bases clipped from V and 4 bases from J, the junction kept 4 bases outside the gene matches. CDR1 and CDR2 from the germline V gene are SQVTM and ANQGSEA. The CDR3 has 13 amino acids.

This clonotype was picked up many times. The chain couples TRBV9 to TRBJ1-4; 9 positions match TRBD1. After removal of 4 bases from V and 5 bases from J, the junction contained 9 bases not matched to a gene. CDR3 length equals 16 residues. CDR1 and CDR2 (germline): SGDLS, YYNGEE. The CDR3 region is CASSYGRGTGNEKLFF. The CDR3 DNA follows: TGTGCCAGCAGCTACGGACGGGGGACAGGGAATGAAAAACTGTTTTTT.

This clonotype showed up many times. This rearrangement joins TRBV30 to TRBJ1-3, with unresolved D. This CDR3 region has 13 residues. V lost 4 bases to trimming and J lost 0 bases, with 7 bases between them. The germline V gene has CDR1 GTSNPN and CDR2 SVGIG (reference sequence). The CDR3 region has the DNA TGTGCCTGGATGCGGGGCTCTGGAAACACCATATATTTT. Translated: CAWMRGSGNTIYF.

At least ten counts were recorded for this clonotype. The chain carries TRBV5-1 and TRBJ1-2, with D unresolved. The germline gives CDR1 SGHRS, CDR2 YFSETQ. This CDR3 contains 15 residues. V shed 0 bases and J shed 3 bases, with 12 bases lying between them. The CDR3 DNA follows: TGCGCCAGCAGCTTGGTAGTTTACGGAGACTATGGCTACACCTTC. Amino acid sequence: CASSLVVYGDYGYTF.

This sequence joins TRBV20-1 and TRBJ2-7; 10 bases are a match to TRBD1. V gave up 6 bases and J gave up 6 bases; unmatched junction bases: 8. Germline V gene lookup returns CDR1 DFQATT and CDR2 SNEGSKA (reference sequence). This CDR3 is 13 amino acids long. The CDR3 nucleotides are TGCAGTGCCCCGACAGGGGGCATTTCCGAGCAGTACTTC. Amino acid sequence: CSAPTGGISEQYF.

In its sample, this clonotype was seen a few times. The genes are TRBV2 and TRBJ2-2; TRBD2 matches 14 bases. Trimming took 7 bases from V and 6 from J; bases not matched to a gene: 7. In germline, CDR1 is SNHLY, CDR2 FYNNEI. The CDR3 contains 16 residues. CDR3 nucleotide sequence: TGTGCCAGCAAAGGGACTAGCGGGAGTAGGGCCGGGGAGCTGTTTTTT. Translated: CASKGTSGSRAGELFF.

This clonotype was detected only a few times. This chain links TRBV20-1 with TRBJ2-7, with 10 bases identical to TRBD1. Unmatched junction bases numbered 13, after V lost 1 base and J lost 4 bases. The CDR3 loop spans 17 amino acids. Germline V gene sequence: CDR1 DFQATT, CDR2 SNEGSKA (reference sequence). The CDR3 reads CSARVPRRTGGLYEQYF. The DNA of the CDR3 is TGCAGTGCTAGAGTACCCCGGCGGACAGGGGGTCTGTACGAGCAGTACTTC.

A few counts support this clonotype. The chain joins TRBV20-1 to TRBJ2-1; 9 bases match TRBD2. V was pared by 8 bases and J by 8 bases, with 19 bases of the junction left unmatched. The germline V gene encodes CDR1 DFQATT and CDR2 SNEGSKA (reference sequence). The CDR3 covers 16 residues. The CDR3 region is CSPKPIAGALWDEQFF. The CDR3 DNA is TGCAGTCCGAAACCGATAGCGGGAGCCCTTTGGGATGAGCAGTTCTTC.

This clonotype was picked up a small number of times. CDR3 in DNA: TGTGCCAGCAGTCCCGGACGGGTAGCTAACTATGGCTACACCTTC. Translating gives CASSPGRVANYGYTF. The rearrangement links TRBV27 to TRBJ1-2, with D uncertain. V was cut by 5 bases and J by 0 bases, with 13 bases left in between. Germline CDR1 reads MNHEY; CDR2 reads SMNVEV (reference sequence). The CDR3 totals 15 residues.

Regarding this clonotype: A much more abundant neighbour one base away suggests this may be a read error. V and J are TRBV28 and TRBJ2-5; TRBD2 aligns across 13 bases. The CDR3 length is 17 residues. V was clipped by 3 bases and J by 0 bases; unmatched bases: 4. Germline V gene lookup returns CDR1 MDHEN and CDR2 SYDVKM. Here the CDR3 reads CASSFGGLAGNQETQYF. The CDR3 bases are TGTGCCAGCAGTTTTGGGGGACTAGCGGGGAACCAAGAGACCCAGTACTTC.

The chain joins TRBV3-1 to TRBJ2-1; 12 bases align to TRBD2. From germline, CDR1 is LGHDT and CDR2 YNNKEL (reference sequence). The ends lost 0 bases at V and 13 bases at J; junction bases unmatched: 10. The CDR3 is 16 amino acids. Written as DNA, the CDR3 is TGTGCCAGCAGCCAAGAGACTCGACTAGCGGGAGCCGAACAGTTCTTC. Protein sequence: CASSQETRLAGAEQFF.

Remarks on this clonotype: It may be a read error: a sequence one base away is much more abundant. The chain has TRBV6-5 and TRBJ1-6, with 8 bases fitting TRBD1. The junction had 3 bases not matched to a gene; V was cut back by 6 bases and J by 5 bases. From germline, CDR1 is MNHEY and CDR2 SVGAGI. The CDR3 is made up of 14 amino acids. The CDR3 spells CASRRQGNNSPLHF. The DNA of the CDR3 is TGTGCCAGCAGACGACAGGGGAATAATTCACCCCTCCACTTT.

This clonotype was seen a handful of times. The chain combines TRBV19 with TRBJ2-3, with D hard to call. From germline, CDR1 is LNHDA and CDR2 SQIVND (reference sequence). The CDR3 is made up of 13 amino acids. Trimming cost V 5 bases and J 2 bases, with 8 bases left between them. CDR3 DNA: TGTGCCAGTAGTGTTTCATTCACAGATACGCAGTATTTT. Translating gives CASSVSFTDTQYF.

Many counts were recorded for this clonotype. J is TRBJ1-2 and V is TRBV10-3; TRBD1 might be the D (6 bases). This CDR3 contains 13 residues. V shed 8 bases and J shed 2 bases, with 12 bases lying between them. Germline CDR1 reads ENHRY; CDR2 reads SYGVKD. The CDR3: CAIWIQGNYGYTF. CDR3 nucleotide sequence: TGTGCCATCTGGATTCAGGGGAACTATGGCTACACCTTC.

The chain employs TRBV11-1 and TRBJ2-5, with D possibly TRBD2 on 5 matching bases. The germline CDR1 and CDR2 sequences are SGHAT and FQDESV (reference sequence). The CDR3 extends over 14 amino acids. Trimming took off 4 bases at V and 1 base at J, with 10 bases between the two ends. CDR3 DNA: TGTGCCAGCAGCTCAGGAGGACTCCAAGAGACCCAGTACTTC. This translates into CASSSGGLQETQYF.

This clonotype showed up just a few times. This sequence joins TRBV6-1 and TRBJ2-1; 7 bases agree with TRBD2. Trimming removed 11 bases from V and 5 bases from J; junction bases left unmatched: 6. The germline V gene has CDR1 MNHNS and CDR2 SASEGT. The CDR3 contains 12 residues. This CDR3 is CAGGEANNEQFF. The CDR3 DNA is TGTGCCGGGGGGGAGGCAAACAATGAGCAGTTCTTC.